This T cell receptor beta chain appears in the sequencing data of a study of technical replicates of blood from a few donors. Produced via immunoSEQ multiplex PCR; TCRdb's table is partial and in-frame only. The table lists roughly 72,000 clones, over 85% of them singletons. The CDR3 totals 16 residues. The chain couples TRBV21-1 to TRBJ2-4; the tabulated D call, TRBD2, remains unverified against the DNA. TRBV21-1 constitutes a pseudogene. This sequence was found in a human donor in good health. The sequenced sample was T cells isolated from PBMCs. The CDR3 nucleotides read TGTGCCAGCAGTAGAAGTGCCTGTCTAGCCAAAAACATTCAGTACTTC. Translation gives CASSRSACLAKNIQYF.